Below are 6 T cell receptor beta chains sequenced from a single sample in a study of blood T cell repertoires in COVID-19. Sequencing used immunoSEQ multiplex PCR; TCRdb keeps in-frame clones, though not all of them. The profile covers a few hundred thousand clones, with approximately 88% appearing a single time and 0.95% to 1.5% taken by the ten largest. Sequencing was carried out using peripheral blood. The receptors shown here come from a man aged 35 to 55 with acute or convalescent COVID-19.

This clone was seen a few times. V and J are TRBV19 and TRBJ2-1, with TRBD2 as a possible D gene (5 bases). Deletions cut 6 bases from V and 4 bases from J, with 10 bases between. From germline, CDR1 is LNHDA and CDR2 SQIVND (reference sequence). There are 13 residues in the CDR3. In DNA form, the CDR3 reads TGTGCCAGTAGCCCTAGAGGGTACAATGAGCAGTTCTTC. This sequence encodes CASSPRGYNEQFF. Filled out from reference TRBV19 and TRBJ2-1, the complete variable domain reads DGGITQSPKYLFRKEGQNVTLSCEQNLNHDAMYWYRQDPGQGLRLIYYSQIVNDFQKGDIAEGYSVSREKKESFPLTVTSAQKNPTAFYLCASSPRGYNEQFFGPGTRLTVL.

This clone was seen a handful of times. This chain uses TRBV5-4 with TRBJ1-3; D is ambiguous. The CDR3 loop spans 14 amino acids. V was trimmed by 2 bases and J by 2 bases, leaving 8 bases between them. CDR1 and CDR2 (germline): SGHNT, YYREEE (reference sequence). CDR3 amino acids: CASSLMSAGNTIYF. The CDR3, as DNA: TGTGCCAGCAGCTTAATGTCAGCTGGAAACACCATATATTTT. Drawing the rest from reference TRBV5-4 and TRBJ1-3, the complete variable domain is ETGVTQSPTHLIKTRGQQVTLRCSSQSGHNTVSWYQQALGQGPQFIFQYYREEENGRGNFPPRFSGLQFPNYSSELNVNALELDDSALYLCASSLMSAGNTIYFGEGSWLTVV.

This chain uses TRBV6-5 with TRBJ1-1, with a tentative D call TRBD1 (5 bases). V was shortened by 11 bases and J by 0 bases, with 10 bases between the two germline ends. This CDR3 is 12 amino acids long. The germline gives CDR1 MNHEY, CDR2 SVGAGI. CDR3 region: CAGGGVNTEAFF. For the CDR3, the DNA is TGTGCCGGCGGAGGGGTGAACACTGAAGCTTTCTTT.

DNA for the CDR3: TGTGCCAGCAGCCCGGGACACGGAACGAACACCGGGGAGCTGTTTTTT. Amino acids: CASSPGHGTNTGELFF. This sequence joins TRBV11-3 and TRBJ2-2; D may be TRBD1 (6 bases). Germline V gives CDR1 SGHNT, CDR2 YENEEA. Between the trimmed V and J ends, which lost 5 bases and 0 bases, there was a span of 13 bases. The CDR3 has 16 residues.

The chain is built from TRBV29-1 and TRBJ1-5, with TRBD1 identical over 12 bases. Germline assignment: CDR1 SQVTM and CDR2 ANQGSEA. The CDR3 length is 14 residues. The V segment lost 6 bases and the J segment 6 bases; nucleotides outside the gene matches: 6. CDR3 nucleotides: TGCAGCGTCGGGACAGGGGGCGACGGTCAGCCCCAGCATTTT. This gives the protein CSVGTGGDGQPQHF.

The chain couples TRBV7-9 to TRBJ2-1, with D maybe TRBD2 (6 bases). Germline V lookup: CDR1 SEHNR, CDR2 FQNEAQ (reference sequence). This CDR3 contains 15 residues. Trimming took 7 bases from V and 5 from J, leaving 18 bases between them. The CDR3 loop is CASTPNLAPDNEQFF. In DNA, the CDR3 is TGTGCCAGCACGCCCAATCTAGCGCCCGACAATGAGCAGTTCTTC.